One T cell receptor beta chain is described in this entry. The specificity of this receptor is unknown. The record has no base qualities; no much larger clone is one base away. The data were obtained in a study of T cell responses to AZD1222 COVID-19 vaccine (dated by TCRdb to about 2021). Study-level background: AZD1222 recipients given second doses at about 4 weeks or at about 12 weeks were pooled, since spike-specific TCR depth and breadth were not found to differ between the two schedules. TCR sequencing was performed for approximately 240 trial participants, of whom around 200 were given two doses of AZD1222 and around 25 were given two doses of MenACWY control vaccine. Trial participants were enrolled by age into 18-55, 56-69 and 70-plus year subgroups, with approximately 160, 26 and 62 TCR-sequenced participants respectively.

The research as a whole found: The vaccine-associated CD4 TCRs covered the entire spike protein, and the dominant responses fell in regions 160-218 and 743-854. Participants were mostly white British and included more females than males, and it was suggested by the authors that clonal diversity may have been underestimated. No day 14 peak-response samples were available, so repertoires were characterized only after the peak T cell response. Conclusions about previously exposed vaccinees are limited, since just 5 or 6 AZD1222 recipients were seropositive for SARS-CoV-2 at baseline. Nearly half of unique spike-specific TCRs reportedly recognized epitopes outside regions mutated in the B.1.351 and B.1.1.7 variants. Spike-specific TCR breadth and depth rose significantly after two AZD1222 doses compared with day 0 and with MenACWY recipients. The 56-69-year group was small, and its depth increase did not reach significance, likely because of low power.

The CDR3 regions of human TCRbeta chains were subjected to immunosequencing. Per the authors' processing: Repertoire TCRs were checked for matches against a reference library of SARS-CoV-2-specific TCRs that had been generated using the MIRA antigen-specificity platform. Breadth meant the fraction of unique TCRs that were SARS-CoV-2-associated, whereas depth meant the fraction of total T cells that were SARS-CoV-2-associated. Using the MIRA data, each spike-specific TCR was assigned both to the spike region to which the TCR was reactive and to a CD4 or CD8 class. Log10-transformed breadth and depth values were compared by one-way ANOVA with Sidak's multiple comparisons tests. The table comes from immuneACCESS by way of TCRdb, which keeps in-frame sequences with V and J called. Part of the clones is missing from these tables; in studies checked, under half for an unresolved V gene and the rest for unknown reasons. V, J and clone size are taken as reported in that table, and D and trimming were inferred from the DNA itself. The sample has about 130,000 clones on record, roughly 87% of them singletons. The ten biggest clones cover about 1.5% of the sample.

The sample's time point label is to be understood as: baseline before first vaccination. Vaccinee samples were obtained from the UK trials COV001 and COV002, which included a single-blind randomized controlled phase 2/3 trial of AZD1222 (ChAdOx1 nCoV-19) in healthy adults. For TCRbeta chain sequencing, PBMC samples were collected from trial participants at day 0 and at day 28 after the second dose. The germline V gene sets CDR1 to SGHVS and CDR2 to FQNEAQ. V and J are truncated by 5 bases and 0 bases respectively, leaving an intervening sequence of 8 bases. Its CDR3 holds 14 amino acids, cysteine through phenylalanine. CDR3 DNA only is kept here, 42 bases in frame from base 1.

The specimen was peripheral blood, collected on day 0 of AZD1222 vaccination. This clonotype originated in an adult in good health. The V and J segments used are TRBV7-8 and TRBJ2-1; the D gene identity is not certain. The CDR3 has the sequence CASSPTRSYNEQFF. The DNA is as follows: TGTGCCAGCAGCCCTACCCGCTCCTACAATGAGCAGTTCTTC.